This T cell receptor (beta chain) emerged from a study of neurological immune-mediated disorders (dated by TCRdb to about 2019). About the full investigation: Among the approximately 35 multiple sclerosis patients, relapsing-remitting MS was present in roughly 30 and secondary progressive MS was present in 3. The cohort was made up of 68 subjects, consisting of some 15 HAM/TSP patients, some 35 multiple sclerosis patients and about 20 healthy controls. Peripheral blood TCR-beta repertoires from HTLV-I-associated myelopathy (HAM/TSP) patients, multiple sclerosis patients and healthy controls were compared by UMI-based sequencing. Longitudinal samples, technical triplicates and paired sorted CD4+ and CD8+ T-cell subsets, alongside PBMC samples, were included among the roughly 96 TCR-beta libraries.

cDNA was synthesized by template-switch 5'RACE using a primer with a 10-nucleotide random unique molecular identifier that tagged each TCR transcript. Over 180 million TCR-beta sequences, covering 15-18 subjects, were produced in each sequencing run. The RNeasy kit was used to extract total RNA. The KAPA Real-time Library Amplification kit was used to amplify TCR-beta VDJ regions with primers for the TCR constant region and the 5'RACE anchor. Sample indexes and Illumina adaptors were added in a first PCR, after which library yield was increased in a second PCR. After purification with Ampure beads, the TCR product of roughly 650 bp was size-selected on a 2% E-gel SizeSelection system. Before pooling, library quality was checked on a Bioanalyzer, concentration was measured with Qubit, and libraries were quantified with the Kapa Library Quantification kit. An Illumina HiSeq 2500 sequenced the libraries paired-end 2 x 150 bp. To increase sequence diversity, roughly 23-30% phiX was spiked into each library pool. The published analysis was carried out like this. The UMI-based MiGEC pipeline processed quality-filtered reads and removed over 75% of raw TCR sequences during error correction. VDJ genes were aligned to IMGT germline references, and clonotypes were defined by unique CDR3 amino acid sequence plus V-J genes. Clonal expansion, Shannon diversity, and CDR3 relatedness (CalcPairwiseDistances, ClusterSamples) were evaluated with VDJtools, and phylogenetic trees were built with CLCbio workbench. A clone was classed as expanded if it had 8 or more unique UMIs, a cutoff based on coefficient-of-variation modelling across technical triplicates. TCRdb took the public reads, trimmed them with fastp at Q25, ran MiXCR for clone calling and kept in-frame beta chains. Entries are consolidated by CDR3 protein sequence, retaining the most common genes and DNA. The V and J calls and clone size come from TCRdb's table, not from the authors' own analysis. Across this sample there are under 85,000 distinct CDR3 sequences, with roughly 5% seen only once. Roughly 6% of the sample is held by the ten biggest clonotypes.

The CDR3 spans 15 residues, from the cysteine through the phenylalanine. CDR3 DNA is the only sequence kept; it has 45 bases, read in frame from the first base. V loses 5 bases at its end and J loses 2 bases; junction bases beyond the gene matches: 5. CDR1 MGHRA and CDR2 YSYEKL are derived from the germline V gene. For unsorted PBMC libraries, 2 million PBMCs were used after storage in RNAlater at -80 degrees C until RNA extraction. Multiple sclerosis patients were enrolled in a US clinical protocol evaluating disease progression by magnetic resonance imaging. PBMCs were separated from peripheral blood using Ficoll-Hypaque density gradient centrifugation and then cryopreserved in liquid nitrogen. This clonotype occurred many times. What this receptor recognizes is not known. The input lacks base qualities; no much larger clone sits a single base away. Results the study describes overall, beyond this receptor: No identical CDR3 amino acid sequences were shared among expanded clones across subjects, suggesting private TCR-beta repertoires in all groups. The MS cluster was not associated with any clinical or MRI features, and the authors stated that larger cohorts are needed. TCR clonal expansion was greatest in HAM/TSP patients and smallest in MS patients, who ranked below even healthy controls. In phylogenetic analysis, the repertoires of 18 of 34 MS patients grouped into a cluster of related CDR3 sequences, which suggests a possible signature at the repertoire level.

The sequencing sample was made of PBMCs. This sequence uses TRBV4-1 and TRBJ2-3, with TRBD1 matching 9 junction bases. This receptor was identified in a human donor with multiple sclerosis. The donor label of this sample is uncertain. The CDR3 region reads CASSSGTGTTDTQYF. The DNA sequence reads TGCGCCAGCAGCTCCGGGACAGGGACCACAGATACGCAGTATTTT.